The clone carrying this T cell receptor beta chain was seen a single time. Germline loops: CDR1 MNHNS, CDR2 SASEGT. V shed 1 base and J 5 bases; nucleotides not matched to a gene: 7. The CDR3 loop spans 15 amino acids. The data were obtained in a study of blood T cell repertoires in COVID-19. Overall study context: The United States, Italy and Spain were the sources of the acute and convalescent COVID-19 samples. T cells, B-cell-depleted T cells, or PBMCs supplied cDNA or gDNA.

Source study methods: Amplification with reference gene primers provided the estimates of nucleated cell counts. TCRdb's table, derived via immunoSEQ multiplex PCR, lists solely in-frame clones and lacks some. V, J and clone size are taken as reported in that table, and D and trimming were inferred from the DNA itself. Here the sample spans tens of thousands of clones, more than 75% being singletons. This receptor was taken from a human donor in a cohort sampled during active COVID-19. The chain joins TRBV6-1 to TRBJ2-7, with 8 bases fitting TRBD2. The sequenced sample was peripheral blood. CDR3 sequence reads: CASSEEGSGTNEQYF. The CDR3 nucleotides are TGTGCCAGCAGTGAAGAGGGTAGCGGGACGAACGAGCAGTACTTC.